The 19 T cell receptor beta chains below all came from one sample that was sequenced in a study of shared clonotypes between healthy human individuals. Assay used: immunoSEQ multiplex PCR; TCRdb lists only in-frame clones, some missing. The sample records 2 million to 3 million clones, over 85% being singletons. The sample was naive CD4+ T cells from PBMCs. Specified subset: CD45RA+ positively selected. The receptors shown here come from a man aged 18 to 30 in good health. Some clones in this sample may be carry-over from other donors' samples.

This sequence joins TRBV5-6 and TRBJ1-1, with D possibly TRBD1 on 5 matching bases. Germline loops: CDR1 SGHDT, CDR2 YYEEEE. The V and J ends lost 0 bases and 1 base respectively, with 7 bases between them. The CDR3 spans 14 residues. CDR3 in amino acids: CASSLDRWNTEAFF. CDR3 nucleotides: TGTGCCAGCAGCTTGGACAGGTGGAACACTGAAGCTTTCTTT. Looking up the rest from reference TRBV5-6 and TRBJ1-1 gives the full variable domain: DAGVTQSPTHLIKTRGQQVTLRCSPKSGHDTVSWYQQALGQGPQFIFQYYEEEERQRGNFPDRFSGHQFPNYSSELNVNALLLGDSALYLCASSLDRWNTEAFFGQGTRLTVV.

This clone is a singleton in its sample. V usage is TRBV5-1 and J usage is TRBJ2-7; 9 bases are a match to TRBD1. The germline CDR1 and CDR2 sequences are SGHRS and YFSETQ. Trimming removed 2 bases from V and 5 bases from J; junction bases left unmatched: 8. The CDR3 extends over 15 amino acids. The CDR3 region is CASSFRGTGHHEQYF. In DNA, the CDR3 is TGCGCCAGCAGCTTCCGCGGGACAGGGCACCACGAGCAGTACTTC.

The CDR3 loop is CASRSGDTDTGELFF. For the CDR3, the DNA is TGTGCCAGTAGGTCGGGCGACACCGACACCGGGGAGCTGTTTTTT. This chain connects TRBV19 to TRBJ2-2; no reliable D call. Germline CDR1 and CDR2: LNHDA and SQIVND (reference sequence). The CDR3 length is 15 residues. The V end was cut by 6 bases, the J end by 3 bases, with 14 bases between.

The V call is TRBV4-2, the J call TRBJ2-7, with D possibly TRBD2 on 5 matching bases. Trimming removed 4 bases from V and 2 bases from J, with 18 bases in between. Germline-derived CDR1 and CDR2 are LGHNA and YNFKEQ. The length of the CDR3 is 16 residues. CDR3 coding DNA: TGTGCCAGCAGCCCCCTAGGTCGCGGGCTTACCTACGAGCAGTACTTC. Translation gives CASSPLGRGLTYEQYF.

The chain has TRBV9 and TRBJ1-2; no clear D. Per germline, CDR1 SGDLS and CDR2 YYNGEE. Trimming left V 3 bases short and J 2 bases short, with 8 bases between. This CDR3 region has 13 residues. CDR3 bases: TGTGCCAGCAGCGCGGACGCCAACTATGGCTACACCTTC. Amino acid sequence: CASSADANYGYTF. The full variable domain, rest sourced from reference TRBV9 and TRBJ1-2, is DSGVTQTPKHLITATGQRVTLRCSPRSGDLSVYWYQQSLDQGLQFLIQYYNGEERAKGNILERFSAQQFPDLHSELNLSSLELGDSALYFCASSADANYGYTFGSGTRLTVV.

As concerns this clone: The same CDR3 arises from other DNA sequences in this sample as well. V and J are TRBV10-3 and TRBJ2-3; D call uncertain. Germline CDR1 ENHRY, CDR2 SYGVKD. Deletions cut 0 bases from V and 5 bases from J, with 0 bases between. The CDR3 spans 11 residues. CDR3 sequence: CAISESDTQYF. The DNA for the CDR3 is TGTGCCATCAGTGAGTCAGATACGCAGTATTTT.

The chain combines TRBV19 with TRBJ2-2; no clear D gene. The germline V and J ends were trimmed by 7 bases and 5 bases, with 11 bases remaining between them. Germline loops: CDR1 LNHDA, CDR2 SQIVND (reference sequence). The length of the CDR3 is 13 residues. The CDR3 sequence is CASKRVGTGELFF. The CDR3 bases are TGTGCCAGTAAAAGGGTGGGGACCGGGGAGCTGTTTTTT.

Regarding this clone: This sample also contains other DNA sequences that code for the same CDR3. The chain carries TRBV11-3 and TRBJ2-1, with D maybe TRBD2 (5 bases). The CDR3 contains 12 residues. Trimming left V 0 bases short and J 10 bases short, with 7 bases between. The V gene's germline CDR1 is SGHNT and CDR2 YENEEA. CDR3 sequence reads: CASSLDRGEQFF. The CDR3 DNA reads TGTGCCAGCAGCTTAGATCGGGGAGAGCAGTTCTTC.

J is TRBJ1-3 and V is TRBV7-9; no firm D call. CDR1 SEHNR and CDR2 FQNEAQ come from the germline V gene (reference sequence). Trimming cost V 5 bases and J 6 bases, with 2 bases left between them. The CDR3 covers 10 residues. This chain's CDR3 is CASSINTIYF. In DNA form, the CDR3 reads TGTGCCAGCAGCATAAACACCATATATTTT. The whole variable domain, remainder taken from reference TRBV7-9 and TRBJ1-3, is DTGVSQNPRHKITKRGQNVTFRCDPISEHNRLYWYRQTLGQGPEFLTYFQNEAQLEKSRLLSDRFSAERPKGSFSTLEIQRTEQGDSAMYLCASSINTIYFGEGSWLTVV.

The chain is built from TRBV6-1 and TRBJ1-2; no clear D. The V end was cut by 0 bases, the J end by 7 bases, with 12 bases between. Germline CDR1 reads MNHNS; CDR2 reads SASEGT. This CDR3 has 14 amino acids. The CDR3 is CASSEARVNLGYTF. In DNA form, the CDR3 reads TGTGCCAGCAGTGAAGCGAGGGTAAATCTTGGCTACACCTTC.

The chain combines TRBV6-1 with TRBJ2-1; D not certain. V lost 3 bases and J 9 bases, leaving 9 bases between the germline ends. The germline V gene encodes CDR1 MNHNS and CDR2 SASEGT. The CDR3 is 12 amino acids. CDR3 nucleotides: TGTGCCAGCAGTGATCTGGAACTTGAGCAGTTCTTC. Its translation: CASSDLELEQFF.

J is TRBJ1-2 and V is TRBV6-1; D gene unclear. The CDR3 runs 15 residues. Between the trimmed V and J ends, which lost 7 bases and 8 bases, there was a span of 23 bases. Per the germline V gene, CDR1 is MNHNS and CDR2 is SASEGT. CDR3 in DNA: TGTGCCAGCACTGGTGGGGTCGACTTCCTTAACGGCTACACCTTC. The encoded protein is CASTGGVDFLNGYTF.

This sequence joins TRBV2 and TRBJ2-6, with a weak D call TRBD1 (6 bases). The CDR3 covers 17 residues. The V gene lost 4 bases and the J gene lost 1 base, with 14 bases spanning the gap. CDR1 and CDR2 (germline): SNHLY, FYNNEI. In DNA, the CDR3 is TGTGCCAGCAGTGGGCCAGGGGTGGTTTCTGGGGCCAACGTCCTGACTTTC. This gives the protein CASSGPGVVSGANVLTF. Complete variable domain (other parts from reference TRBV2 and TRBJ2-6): EPEVTQTPSHQVTQMGQEVILRCVPISNHLYFYWYRQILGQKVEFLVSFYNNEISEKSEIFDDQFSVERPDGSNFTLKIRSTKLEDSAMYFCASSGPGVVSGANVLTFGAGSRLTVL.

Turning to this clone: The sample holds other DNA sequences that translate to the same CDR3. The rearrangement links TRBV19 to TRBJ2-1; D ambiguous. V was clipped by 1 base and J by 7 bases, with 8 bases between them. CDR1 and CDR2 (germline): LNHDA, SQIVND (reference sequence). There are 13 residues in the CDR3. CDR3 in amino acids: CASSIASLNEQFF. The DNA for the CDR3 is TGTGCCAGTAGTATAGCATCGCTAAATGAGCAGTTCTTC.

The CDR3 DNA is TGTGCCAGCAGCTTCTCCAGGACTAGCGGGAGTGTCTATGAGCAGTTCTTC. It translates to CASSFSRTSGSVYEQFF. The chain uses TRBV7-6 and TRBJ2-1, with TRBD2 matching over 13 bases. With 3 bases clipped from V and 8 bases from J, the junction kept 10 bases outside the gene matches. The CDR3 contains 17 residues. Germline V CDR1 and CDR2: SGHVS, FNYEAQ.

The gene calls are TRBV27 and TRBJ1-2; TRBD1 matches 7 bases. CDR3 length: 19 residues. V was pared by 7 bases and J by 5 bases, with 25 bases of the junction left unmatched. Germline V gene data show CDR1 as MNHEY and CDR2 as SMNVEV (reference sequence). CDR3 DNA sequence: TGTGCCAGCAAACTCCTCTCCGGGACAGCCCTGTCCAAGCCTTATGGCTACACCTTC. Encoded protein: CASKLLSGTALSKPYGYTF.

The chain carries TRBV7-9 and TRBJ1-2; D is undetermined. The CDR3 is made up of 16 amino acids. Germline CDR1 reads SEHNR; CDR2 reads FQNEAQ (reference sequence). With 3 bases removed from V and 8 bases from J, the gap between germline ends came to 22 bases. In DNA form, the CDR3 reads TGTGCCAGCAGCTTGGGAAGGGCGACCGACCGGGGAGGCTACACCTTC. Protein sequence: CASSLGRATDRGGYTF.

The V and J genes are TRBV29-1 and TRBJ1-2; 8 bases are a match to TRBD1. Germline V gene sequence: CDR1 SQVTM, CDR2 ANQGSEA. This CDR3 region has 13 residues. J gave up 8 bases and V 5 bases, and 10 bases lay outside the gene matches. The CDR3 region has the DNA TGCAGCGTTCGGACAGGGTCCAAAGGAGGCTACACCTTC. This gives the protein CSVRTGSKGGYTF.

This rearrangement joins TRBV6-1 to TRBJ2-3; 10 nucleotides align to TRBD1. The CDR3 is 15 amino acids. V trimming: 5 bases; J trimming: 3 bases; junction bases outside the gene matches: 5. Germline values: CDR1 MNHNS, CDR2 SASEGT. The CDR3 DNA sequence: TGTGCCAGCAGTAGGACAGGGGGAGAAACAGATACGCAGTATTTT. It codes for CASSRTGGETDTQYF.